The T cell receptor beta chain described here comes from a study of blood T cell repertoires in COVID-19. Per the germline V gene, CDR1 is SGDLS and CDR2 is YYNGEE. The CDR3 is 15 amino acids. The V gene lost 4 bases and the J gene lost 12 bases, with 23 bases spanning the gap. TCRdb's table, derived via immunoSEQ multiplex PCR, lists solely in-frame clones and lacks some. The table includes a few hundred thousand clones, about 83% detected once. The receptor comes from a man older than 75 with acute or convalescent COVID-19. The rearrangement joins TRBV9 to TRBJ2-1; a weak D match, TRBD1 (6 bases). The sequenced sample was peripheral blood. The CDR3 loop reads CASSPRDPGTIGQFF. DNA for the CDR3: TGTGCCAGCAGCCCCCGCGATCCCGGGACAATCGGGCAGTTCTTC. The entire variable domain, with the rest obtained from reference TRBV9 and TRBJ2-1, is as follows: DSGVTQTPKHLITATGQRVTLRCSPRSGDLSVYWYQQSLDQGLQFLIQYYNGEERAKGNILERFSAQQFPDLHSELNLSSLELGDSALYFCASSPRDPGTIGQFFGPGTRLTVL.